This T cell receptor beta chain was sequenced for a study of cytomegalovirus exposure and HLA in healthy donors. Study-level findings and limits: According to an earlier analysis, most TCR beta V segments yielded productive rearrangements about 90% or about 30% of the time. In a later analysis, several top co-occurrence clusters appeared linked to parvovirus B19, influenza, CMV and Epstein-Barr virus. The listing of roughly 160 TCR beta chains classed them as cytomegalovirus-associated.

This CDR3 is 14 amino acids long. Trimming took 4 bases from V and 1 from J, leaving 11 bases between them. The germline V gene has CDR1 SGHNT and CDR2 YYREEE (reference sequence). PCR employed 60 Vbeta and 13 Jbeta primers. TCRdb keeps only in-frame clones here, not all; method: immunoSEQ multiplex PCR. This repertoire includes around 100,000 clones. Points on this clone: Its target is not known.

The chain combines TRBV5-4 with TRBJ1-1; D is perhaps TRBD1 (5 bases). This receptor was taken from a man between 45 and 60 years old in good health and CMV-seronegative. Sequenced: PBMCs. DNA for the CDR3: TGTGCCAGCAGCCCCTCGACAGAGAACACTGAAGCTTTCTTT. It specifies CASSPSTENTEAFF. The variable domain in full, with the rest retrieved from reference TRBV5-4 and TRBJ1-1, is ETGVTQSPTHLIKTRGQQVTLRCSSQSGHNTVSWYQQALGQGPQFIFQYYREEENGRGNFPPRFSGLQFPNYSSELNVNALELDDSALYLCASSPSTENTEAFFGQGTRLTVV.